The entry below gives a single T cell receptor beta chain sequence along with its context. Its antigen is unknown. This sample is part of a study of long-term antiretroviral therapy in people with HIV. With survey level as its setting, the immunoSEQ assay was v3.0. TCRdb's copy holds only in-frame clones and misses some; the assay was immunoSEQ multiplex PCR. The sample holds fewer than 45,000 clones, about 96% seen once. At least two post-ART and at least one pre-ART PBMC sample were available for each donor. Study-level points and caveats: ART-treated samples gained diversity yet remained below transplant donor controls. HIV repertoires covered narrower CDR3 length ranges than controls did. Dominant in the repertoire at all time points were clones expanded before ART.

This TCR derives from a woman aged 50 to 60 with HIV. The source was unsorted PBMCs, collected 3.7 years after starting antiretroviral therapy.

The CDR3 sequence: CASSGGQYNSPLHF. The CDR3 DNA reads as TGTGCCAGCAGCGGGGGACAGTATAATTCACCCCTCCACTTT. The chain uses TRBV6-1 and TRBJ1-6; 7 positions match TRBD1. The CDR3 spans 14 residues. Germline V gives CDR1 MNHNS, CDR2 SASEGT. The ends lost 6 bases at V and 4 bases at J; junction bases unmatched: 3.